Presented here are 29 T cell receptor beta chains from one specimen sequenced in a study of Graves' ophthalmopathy and Graves' hyperthyroidism. From RNA, the CDR3 regions of TCR beta chains were amplified and sequenced. An opening RT-PCR round employed HTBI primers and preceded a second-round multiplex PCR. Using its own MiXCR run on the multiplex PCR reads, TCRdb lists one record per CDR3 protein. Of approximately 540,000 distinct CDR3 sequences in the sample, roughly 39% were seen once. Sequencing was performed on peripheral blood or thyroid tissue (not recorded which). The receptors stem from an adult man with Graves' hyperthyroidism.

In its sample, this clonotype was seen many times. J is TRBJ1-6 and V is TRBV5-1; 8 nucleotides match TRBD1. J was trimmed by 8 bases and V by 5 bases; bases with no gene match: 9. Germline V gene sequence: CDR1 SGHRS, CDR2 YFSETQ. The CDR3 totals 15 residues. The CDR3, as DNA: TGCGCCAGCAGTCCTTCTTCGGACAGGGATTCACCCCTCCACTTT. This translates into CASSPSSDRDSPLHF.

The sample holds many counts of this clonotype. The rearrangement links TRBV4-1 to TRBJ1-1, with D possibly matching TRBD1 (5 bases). Germline V gene lookup returns CDR1 MGHRA and CDR2 YSYEKL. V was clipped by 0 bases and J by 1 base, with 12 bases between them. CDR3 size: 16 residues. CDR3 in amino acids: CASSQERGAGNTEAFF. Here the CDR3 DNA reads TGCGCCAGCAGCCAAGAACGCGGGGCAGGGAACACTGAAGCTTTCTTT.

The chain employs TRBV29-1 and TRBJ2-3; 7 bases are shared with TRBD1. From germline, CDR1 is SQVTM and CDR2 ANQGSEA. The CDR3 loop spans 14 amino acids. J gave up 1 base and V 7 bases, and 8 bases lay outside the gene matches. CDR3 residues: CSAQTGLGTDTQYF. The CDR3 DNA reads as TGCAGCGCACAGACAGGGTTGGGCACAGATACGCAGTATTTT.

The chain uses TRBV12-3 or TRBV12-4 and TRBJ1-5; no clear D gene. This CDR3 has 13 amino acids. V was shortened by 5 bases and J by 7 bases, with 12 bases between the two germline ends. CDR3 in DNA: TGTGCCAGCAGTCCGACGGACGGGCAGCCCCAGCATTTT. It yields the protein CASSPTDGQPQHF.

This clonotype was seen ten or more times. The chain recombines TRBV6-5 with TRBJ2-5; D may be TRBD2 (7 bases). V was cut by 4 bases and J by 5 bases, with 14 bases left in between. The CDR3 runs 14 residues. Germline V CDR1 and CDR2: MNHEY, SVGAGI. The CDR3 DNA sequence: TGTGCCAGCAGTTCTACTCGGGGGGCGGAGACCCAGTACTTC. This translates into CASSSTRGAETQYF.

This clonotype was picked up a small number of times. This chain uses TRBV12-3 or TRBV12-4 with TRBJ1-5, with D possibly being TRBD1 (5 bases). The CDR3 runs to 18 residues. V dropped 5 bases and J dropped 5 bases, with 25 bases sitting between them. The CDR3: CASSIPLGPRTGDQPQHF. The CDR3 nucleotides are TGTGCCAGCAGTATCCCATTGGGACCGCGAACGGGCGATCAGCCCCAGCATTTT.

V gene TRBV25-1 combines with J gene TRBJ2-7, with D perhaps matching TRBD1 (6 bases). Trimming pared 4 bases from V and 4 bases from J, leaving 11 bases between. This CDR3 has 13 amino acids. CDR1 and CDR2 from the germline V gene are MGHDK and SYGVNS. CDR3 amino acids: CASSARTEYEQYF. CDR3 bases: TGTGCCAGCAGTGCTAGGACAGAGTACGAGCAGTACTTC.

A remark on this clonotype: Possible read error: a much larger clone is one base away. This chain joins TRBV7-2 and TRBJ2-7; TRBD1 is a possible D gene (5 bases). The CDR3 is 14 amino acids. CDR1 is SGHTA and CDR2 is FQGNSA in the germline V gene. V dropped 7 bases and J dropped 4 bases, with 17 bases sitting between them. The CDR3 DNA is TGTGCCAGCAACTCCCGGACATTCTATTACGAGCAGTACTTC. This sequence encodes CASNSRTFYYEQYF. Complete variable domain (other parts from reference TRBV7-2 and TRBJ2-7): GAGVSQSPSNKVTEKGKDVELRCDPISGHTALYWYRQSLGQGLEFLIYFQGNSAPDKSGLPSDRFSAERTGGSVSTLTIQRTQQEDSAVYLCASNSRTFYYEQYFGPGTRLTVT.

The chain is built from TRBV2 and TRBJ1-6, with D maybe TRBD1 (5 bases). Germline loops: CDR1 SNHLY, CDR2 FYNNEI. Trimming left V 6 bases short and J 4 bases short, with 19 bases between. The CDR3 length is 17 residues. The DNA of the CDR3 is TGTGCCAGCAGCGAATTGGAGGGACGGACTTATAATTCACCCCTCCACTTT. Translated: CASSELEGRTYNSPLHF.

This clonotype was counted ten times or more. The chain recombines TRBV2 with TRBJ1-1; maybe TRBD1 (5 bases). In germline, CDR1 is SNHLY, CDR2 FYNNEI. The ends were cut back, 7 bases at V and 0 bases at J, with 15 bases in the middle. This CDR3 comprises 15 residues. This chain's CDR3 is CASKGTGPMNTEAFF. The CDR3 DNA reads as TGTGCCAGCAAGGGAACAGGCCCCATGAACACTGAAGCTTTCTTT.

In this sample, this clonotype turned up many times. The chain couples TRBV11-2 to TRBJ2-5; TRBD2 agrees at 10 bases. Germline V gives CDR1 SGHAT, CDR2 FQNNGV. There are 17 residues in the CDR3. Losses at the gene ends were 5 bases for V and 5 bases for J; bases not matched to a gene: 14. For the CDR3, the DNA is TGTGCCAGCAGCCCCCGGGAGTCTAGCGGGAGCAGGGAGACCCAGTACTTC. The encoded protein is CASSPRESSGSRETQYF.

In regard to this clonotype: Given a much more abundant clone one base away, this may be a read error. The CDR3 sequence: CASSLGTGIGGYTF. As DNA, the CDR3 is TGTGCCAGCAGCCTCGGGACAGGGATAGGTGGCTACACCTTC. The rearrangement links TRBV9 to TRBJ1-2; 9 bases agree with TRBD1. Germline CDR1 reads SGDLS; CDR2 reads YYNGEE. CDR3 length: 14 residues. Unmatched junction bases numbered 8, after V lost 4 bases and J lost 7 bases.

In this sample, this clonotype turned up a few times. The chain recombines TRBV14 with TRBJ2-2; 10 bases are shared with TRBD2. The CDR3 length is 17 residues. The V gene's germline CDR1 is SGHDN and CDR2 FVKESK. V dropped 0 bases and J dropped 3; count of bases not matched to a gene: 4. CDR3 loop: CASSQDGLAGDTGELFF. The CDR3, as DNA: TGTGCCAGCAGCCAAGATGGCCTAGCGGGAGACACCGGGGAGCTGTTTTTT.

This clonotype came up many times. The gene calls are TRBV19 and TRBJ2-5; maybe TRBD2 (5 bases). Per germline, CDR1 LNHDA and CDR2 SQIVND (reference sequence). V was cut by 4 bases and J by 5 bases, with 8 bases left in between. This CDR3 spans 12 amino acids. In nucleotides, the CDR3 is TGTGCCAGTAGTACCGGGGTTGAGACCCAGTACTTC. This encodes CASSTGVETQYF.

V and J are TRBV10-3 and TRBJ2-7; D is unresolved. The CDR3 is made up of 15 amino acids. Deletions cut 7 bases from V and 6 bases from J, with 22 bases between. Germline V gene data show CDR1 as ENHRY and CDR2 as SYGVKD. The CDR3 bases are TGTGCCATCAAGGAGTCGGCGATAAAGGTCGGCGAGCAGTACTTC. Translating gives CAIKESAIKVGEQYF.

Points on this clonotype: A much larger clone lies a single base off, so this may be a read error. As the CDR3 is not closed by the conserved phenylalanine or tryptophan, this likely results from a read error. CDR3 bases: TGTGCCAGCAGTAGGGCGGGGAAGACTGAAGCTTTCCTT. Encoded protein: CASSRAGKTEAFL. The chain is built from TRBV12-3 or TRBV12-4 and TRBJ1-1; unclear D gene. This CDR3 is 13 amino acids long. The germline V and J ends were trimmed by 5 bases and 5 bases, with 12 bases remaining between them.

In its sample, this clonotype was seen a few times. This chain connects TRBV6-1 to TRBJ1-1; D is perhaps TRBD1 (6 bases). The CDR3 is 18 residues long. V was pared by 0 bases and J by 3 bases, with 20 bases between. The germline gives CDR1 MNHNS, CDR2 SASEGT. As DNA, the CDR3 is TGTGCCAGCAGTGAAGCAGGTTTGGCGCGGTACAGGGACACTGAAGCTTTCTTT. Amino acid sequence: CASSEAGLARYRDTEAFF.

This clonotype was detected many times. The V gene is TRBV10-3, the J gene TRBJ1-1; TRBD1 might be the D (5 bases). The CDR3 is 14 residues long. Germline-derived CDR1 and CDR2 are ENHRY and SYGVKD. V shed 3 bases and J shed 2 bases, with 10 bases lying between them. The CDR3 is CAISELDRNTEAFF. In DNA form, the CDR3 reads TGTGCCATCAGTGAACTCGACAGAAACACTGAAGCTTTCTTT.

This clonotype was picked up many times. The chain carries TRBV3-1 and TRBJ1-2, with D possibly TRBD1 on 5 matching bases. This CDR3 has 15 amino acids. CDR1 and CDR2 from the germline V gene are LGHDT and YNNKEL (reference sequence). Trimming shortened V by 0 bases and J by 5 bases, and 13 bases separated the two germline ends. CDR3 DNA sequence: TGTGCCAGCAGCCAAGAACAGGTACCTCGATATGGCTACACCTTC. Encoded protein: CASSQEQVPRYGYTF.

This clonotype was seen a handful of times. The chain employs TRBV5-6 and TRBJ2-2; D is ambiguous. Germline V gene data show CDR1 as SGHDT and CDR2 as YYEEEE. V dropped 2 bases and J dropped 1 base, with 9 bases sitting between them. The CDR3 has 15 amino acids. This chain's CDR3 is CASSFLWGNTGELFF. CDR3 DNA: TGTGCCAGCAGCTTCCTTTGGGGGAACACCGGGGAGCTGTTTTTT.

This clonotype was recorded at least ten times. V gene TRBV4-1 combines with J gene TRBJ2-5, with D uncertain. V gave up 1 base and J gave up 1 base, with 10 bases separating them. Germline V gene sequence: CDR1 MGHRA, CDR2 YSYEKL. This CDR3 is 15 amino acids long. The DNA for the CDR3 is TGCGCCAGCAGCCAAGTGCTGGTTACCCAAGAGACCCAGTACTTC. Translation gives CASSQVLVTQETQYF.

In this sample, this clonotype turned up a few times. The chain links TRBV5-1 to TRBJ2-3; maybe TRBD1 (6 bases). Germline lookup yields CDR1 SGHRS and CDR2 YFSETQ. V was clipped by 4 bases and J by 0 bases, with 12 bases between them. CDR3 length equals 15 residues. The CDR3 is CASSRQASSTDTQYF. For the CDR3, the DNA is TGCGCCAGCAGCAGACAGGCCTCTAGCACAGATACGCAGTATTTT.

This clonotype has a handful of counts. The rearrangement uses TRBV4-1 and TRBJ2-7; D tentatively fits TRBD1 or TRBD2 (5 bases each). The CDR3 runs 17 residues. Germline CDR1 MGHRA, CDR2 YSYEKL. V lost 0 bases, J lost 2 bases, and 17 bases lay in between. The DNA for the CDR3 is TGCGCCAGCAGCCAAGAAGGTTGGGGGAACGATGCCTACGAGCAGTACTTC. Translating gives CASSQEGWGNDAYEQYF.

This clonotype was counted only a few times. A clone one base away is much larger, so this may be a read error. The rearrangement uses TRBV9 and TRBJ2-2; D remains ambiguous. This CDR3 is 13 amino acids long. Trimming took 0 bases from V and 7 from J, leaving 7 bases between them. CDR1 SGDLS and CDR2 YYNGEE come from the germline V gene. CDR3: CASSVEIIGELFF. The CDR3 DNA is TGTGCCAGCAGCGTAGAGATCATCGGGGAGCTGTTTTTT.

DNA for the CDR3: TGCAGCGTTGCGACAGGGAACGAGCAGTACTTC. Protein sequence: CSVATGNEQYF. This rearrangement joins TRBV29-1 to TRBJ2-7; TRBD1 matches 7 bases. The CDR3 sequence is 11 residues long. Germline V gene sequence: CDR1 SQVTM, CDR2 ANQGSEA. The V segment lost 4 bases and the J segment 5 bases; nucleotides outside the gene matches: 2.

This clonotype has just a few counts. This chain uses TRBV27 with TRBJ1-6; D unresolved. The V gene lost 8 bases and the J gene lost 0 bases, with 14 bases spanning the gap. Germline values: CDR1 MNHEY, CDR2 SMNVEV (reference sequence). The CDR3 covers 16 residues. The CDR3 bases are TGTGCCAGCGGATACGGCCGAAGCTCCTATAATTCACCCCTCCACTTT. Protein product: CASGYGRSSYNSPLHF.

The chain employs TRBV5-5 and TRBJ2-7; tentatively, D is TRBD1 (7 bases). V gave up 0 bases and J gave up 1 base, with 11 bases separating them. CDR1 is SGHKS and CDR2 is YYEKEE in the germline V gene (reference sequence). CDR3 length: 15 residues. CDR3 region: CASSLGGTESYEQYF. The CDR3 DNA reads TGTGCCAGCAGCTTGGGCGGGACAGAGTCCTACGAGCAGTACTTC.

The chain carries TRBV20-1 and TRBJ2-5; D possibly corresponds to TRBD2 (6 bases). This CDR3 contains 14 residues. V shed 3 bases and J shed 1 base, with 12 bases lying between them. The germline V gene encodes CDR1 DFQATT and CDR2 SNEGSKA (reference sequence). Written as DNA, the CDR3 is TGCAGTGCTAGGGGGACTCAGGGCCAAGAGACCCAGTACTTC. Protein sequence: CSARGTQGQETQYF.

The chain carries TRBV11-2 and TRBJ1-2; 10 bases align to TRBD1. This CDR3 comprises 13 residues. Trimming cost V 7 bases and J 8 bases; bases outside gene matches: 7. CDR1 is SGHAT, CDR2 FQNNGV, per germline. The CDR3 protein is CASTRTGGEGYTF. The CDR3 DNA sequence: TGTGCCAGCACTAGGACAGGGGGTGAGGGCTACACCTTC.